Below are 14 T cell receptor beta chains sequenced from a single sample in a study of blood T cell repertoires in COVID-19. Sequencing was performed with immunoSEQ multiplex PCR; in TCRdb, only in-frame clones are kept and a portion is missing. The data hold around 300,000 clones, with around 90% observed a single time. Sequenced material: PBMCs or T cells enriched from blood (not recorded which). All receptors derive from a woman aged 25 to 39 who had recovered from COVID-19.

This rearrangement joins TRBV11-2 to TRBJ1-1; D perhaps matches TRBD1 (6 bases). CDR1 and CDR2 from the germline V gene are SGHAT and FQNNGV. The CDR3 is 13 residues long. V was clipped by 0 bases and J by 5 bases, with 7 bases between them. The CDR3 sequence: CASSLDQGTEAFF. CDR3 nucleotide sequence: TGTGCCAGCAGCTTAGACCAGGGGACTGAAGCTTTCTTT.

The CDR3 loop is CASSLRLAGVRDTQYF. The CDR3 region has the DNA TGTGCCAGCAGTTTAAGGCTAGCGGGAGTCAGAGATACGCAGTATTTT. The gene calls are TRBV27 and TRBJ2-3; 10 bases align to TRBD2. V lost 2 bases to trimming and J lost 5 bases; unmatched junction nucleotides: 7. The V gene's germline CDR1 is MNHEY and CDR2 SMNVEV (reference sequence). The CDR3 covers 16 residues.

This chain connects TRBV27 to TRBJ2-7, with 11 bases matching TRBD2. The CDR3 totals 14 residues. From germline, CDR1 is MNHEY and CDR2 SMNVEV (reference sequence). Trimming removed 5 bases from V and 5 bases from J; junction bases left unmatched: 5. The CDR3 DNA reads as TGTGCCAGCAGTCCTCTAGCGGGAGGCCACGAGCAGTACTTC. It translates to CASSPLAGGHEQYF.

A single count supports this clone. The chain couples TRBV30 to TRBJ1-6; maybe TRBD1 (5 bases). Germline V gene sequence: CDR1 GTSNPN, CDR2 SVGIG (reference sequence). Deletions cut 0 bases from V and 9 bases from J, with 12 bases between. There are 14 residues in the CDR3. The CDR3 here is CAWSVPGGGSPLHF. Written as DNA, the CDR3 is TGTGCCTGGAGTGTACCCGGGGGAGGTTCACCCCTCCACTTT.

The CDR3 spells CASSLVGGNEQFF. The DNA for the CDR3 is TGCGCCAGCAGCTTGGTGGGGGGCAATGAGCAGTTCTTC. V is TRBV5-1 and J is TRBJ2-1, with D perhaps TRBD2 (6 bases). This CDR3 region has 13 residues. V lost 0 bases, J lost 6 bases, and 7 bases lay in between. The germline gives CDR1 SGHRS, CDR2 YFSETQ.

This sequence joins TRBV29-1 and TRBJ2-3; D uncertain. Germline CDR1 is SQVTM and CDR2 is ANQGSEA. Trimming left V 3 bases short and J 3 bases short, with 4 bases between. The CDR3 consists of 11 residues. The CDR3 bases are TGCAGCGTTGACCCGACAGATACGCAGTATTTT. Its translation is CSVDPTDTQYF.

The CDR3 protein is CATSSGANVLTF. The CDR3 region has the DNA TGTGCCACCAGCTCTGGGGCCAACGTCCTGACTTTC. The chain joins TRBV19 to TRBJ2-6; D unresolved. Germline CDR1 reads LNHDA; CDR2 reads SQIVND (reference sequence). The length of the CDR3 is 12 residues. The ends were cut back, 10 bases at V and 0 bases at J, with 4 bases in the middle.

The genes are TRBV14 and TRBJ1-2; D gene uncertain. There are 14 residues in the CDR3. Germline V lookup: CDR1 SGHDN, CDR2 FVKESK. The V and J ends lost 0 bases and 4 bases respectively, with 9 bases between them. Written as DNA, the CDR3 is TGTGCCAGCAGCCAAGATCGTCTCCCCTATGGCTACACCTTC. Its protein product is CASSQDRLPYGYTF. Based on the CDR3 plus reference TRBV14 and TRBJ1-2, the full variable domain is EAGVTQFPSHSVIEKGQTVTLRCDPISGHDNLYWYRRVMGKEIKFLLHFVKESKQDESGMPNNRFLAERTGGTYSTLKVQPAELEDSGVYFCASSQDRLPYGYTFGSGTRLTVV.

The chain couples TRBV18 to TRBJ2-2; D might be TRBD1 (5 bases). V lost 6 bases and J 4 bases, leaving 9 bases between the germline ends. The length of the CDR3 is 13 residues. Germline CDR1 is KGHSH and CDR2 is LQKENI. CDR3 sequence: CASSPTVTGELFF. CDR3 nucleotide sequence: TGTGCCAGCTCGCCGACAGTCACCGGGGAGCTGTTTTTT.

The CDR3 sequence is CASSRTGDYGYTF. The CDR3 region has the DNA TGCGCCAGCAGCCGCACAGGGGACTATGGCTACACCTTC. The chain recombines TRBV4-3 with TRBJ1-2; 7 bases fit TRBD1. This CDR3 has 13 residues. Germline CDR1 LGHNA, CDR2 YSLEER. V shed 4 bases, J shed 3 bases, and the junction held 2 bases outside the gene matches.

This sequence joins TRBV10-3 and TRBJ2-5; TRBD2 matches 9 bases. J lost 6 bases, V lost 8 bases, and 7 bases had no gene match. In germline, CDR1 is ENHRY, CDR2 SYGVKD. The CDR3 spans 13 residues. CDR3 region: CAIRLAASQTQYF. The CDR3, as DNA: TGTGCCATCCGACTAGCGGCCTCCCAGACCCAGTACTTC.

The rearrangement links TRBV9 to TRBJ1-1, with unresolved D. CDR3 length equals 13 residues. Trimming cost V 0 bases and J 4 bases, with 7 bases left between them. Germline CDR1 reads SGDLS; CDR2 reads YYNGEE. The CDR3: CASSVGQITEAFF. CDR3 DNA: TGTGCCAGCAGCGTAGGGCAGATCACTGAAGCTTTCTTT.

This clone has a single count. The J gene is TRBJ2-7, the V gene TRBV7-8, with TRBD2 identical over 7 bases. CDR3 length: 14 residues. From germline, CDR1 is SGHVS and CDR2 FQNEAQ. Losses at the gene ends were 1 base for V and 3 bases for J; bases not matched to a gene: 3. CDR3 loop: CASSLVGGSYEQYF. The CDR3 coding sequence is TGTGCCAGCAGCTTAGTGGGCGGGAGCTACGAGCAGTACTTC.

The rearrangement uses TRBV19 and TRBJ1-4, with no clear D. This CDR3 has 15 residues. Germline V CDR1 and CDR2: LNHDA, SQIVND (reference sequence). Trimming took 5 bases from V and 7 from J, leaving 17 bases between them. The chain's CDR3 is CASSPSLAVGEKLFF. In DNA, the CDR3 is TGTGCCAGTAGTCCGTCTTTAGCGGTGGGTGAAAAACTGTTTTTT.